This T cell receptor (beta chain) was sequenced during a study of CD8 T cells in ankylosing spondylitis. General study results and limits: Matched synovial fluid from ankylosing spondylitis patients was reported to be enriched for disease-linked clones. A motif of 7 to 9 highly homologous TCR beta variants was seen as apparently characteristic of ankylosing spondylitis blood.

This clonotype has just a few counts. Its antigen is not known. TCRdb re-called the 5' RACE reads through MiXCR, storing one row per CDR3 protein. In the table there are fewer than 130,000 distinct CDR3 sequences, around 24% of which are singletons. There are 18 residues in the CDR3. CDR1 is LNHDA, CDR2 SQIVND, per germline (reference sequence). V was pared by 5 bases and J by 5 bases, with 25 bases between. The chain links TRBV19 to TRBJ2-1, with D perhaps matching TRBD2 (6 bases). Sample: synovial fluid, either unsorted or a sorted T cell fraction (not recorded which). This TCR was recovered from a male donor with ankylosing spondylitis. The chain's CDR3 is CASSPQRRLGFRNNEQFF. DNA of the CDR3: TGTGCCAGTAGTCCGCAGCGGAGACTAGGGTTTAGAAACAATGAGCAGTTCTTC.